This T cell receptor (beta chain) was retrieved from a study of cytomegalovirus exposure and HLA in healthy donors. There are many counts of this clone. Germline V gene lookup returns CDR1 MNHEY and CDR2 SMNVEV (reference sequence). The germline V and J ends were trimmed by 1 base and 0 bases, with 9 bases remaining between them. This CDR3 contains 16 residues. Use of 60 Vbeta and 13 Jbeta primers characterized the PCR. The method was immunoSEQ multiplex PCR; TCRdb's version includes in-frame clones alone and lacks a portion of them. The profile shows approximately 67,000 clones, 65% to 70% of them singletons.

The receptor comes from a woman in her thirties in good health and CMV-seronegative. Sequencing used PBMCs. The V gene is TRBV27, the J gene TRBJ1-4; D uncertain. The CDR3 reads CASSLYPGTTNEKLFF. Here the CDR3 DNA reads TGTGCCAGCAGTTTATACCCGGGGACAACTAATGAAAAACTGTTTTTT. The variable domain in full, completed from reference TRBV27 and TRBJ1-4, reads EAQVTQNPRYLITVTGKKLTVTCSQNMNHEYMSWYRQDPGLGLRQIYYSMNVEVTDKGDVPEGYKVSRKEKRNFPLILESPSPNQTSLYFCASSLYPGTTNEKLFFGSGTQLSVL.